Sequencing of this TCR beta chain was carried out in a study of CD8 T cells in Susac syndrome. The patients who served as multiple sclerosis controls were treatment-naive and had stable or active relapsing-remitting disease that fulfilled the revised McDonald criteria. Purification of the CD8+ and CD4+ T cells relied on negative isolation, and TEMRA cells underwent FACS enrichment. The CDR3 covers 14 residues. Germline CDR1 and CDR2: LNHDA and SQIVND (reference sequence). The ends lost 4 bases at V and 4 bases at J; junction bases unmatched: 3. RNA, at about 0.45 to 1 ug, was reverse transcribed with random hexamers. Amplification of TCR beta CDR3 across 54 Vbeta and 13 Jbeta was performed with immunoSEQ multiplex PCR. One entry per CDR3 protein, called by TCRdb with MiXCR from the immunoSEQ multiplex PCR reads. The data show roughly 400,000 distinct CDR3 sequences, 75% to 90% seen once.

The sequencing sample was made of CD8+ T cells from PBMCs. The source of this sequence is a human donor with multiple sclerosis. This sequence joins TRBV19 and TRBJ2-3; TRBD2 matches 9 bases. The chain's CDR3 is CASSKAGGADTQYF. The CDR3 nucleotides are TGTGCCAGTAGTAAAGCGGGGGGCGCAGATACGCAGTATTTT.